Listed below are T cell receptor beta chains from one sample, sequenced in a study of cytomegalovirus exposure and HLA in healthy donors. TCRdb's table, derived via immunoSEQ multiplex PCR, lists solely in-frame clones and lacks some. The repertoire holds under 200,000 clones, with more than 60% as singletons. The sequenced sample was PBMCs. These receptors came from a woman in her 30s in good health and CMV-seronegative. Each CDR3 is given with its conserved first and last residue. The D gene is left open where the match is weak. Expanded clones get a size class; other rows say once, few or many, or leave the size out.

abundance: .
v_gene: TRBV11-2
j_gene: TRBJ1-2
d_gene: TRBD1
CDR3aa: CASSAHPTGIYGYTF
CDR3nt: TGTGCCAGCAGCGCCCACCCGACAGGGATCTATGGCTACACCTTC

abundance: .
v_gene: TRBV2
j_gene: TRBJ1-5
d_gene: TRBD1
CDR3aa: CASTQGVQPQHF
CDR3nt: TGTGCCAGCACCCAGGGGGTACAGCCCCAGCATTTT

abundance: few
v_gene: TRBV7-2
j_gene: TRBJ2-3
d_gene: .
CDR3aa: CASSHKTGQWGTDTQYF
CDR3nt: TGTGCCAGCAGCCATAAAACAGGACAGTGGGGCACAGATACGCAGTATTTT

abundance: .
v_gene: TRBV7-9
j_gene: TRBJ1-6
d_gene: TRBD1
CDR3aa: CASSPGQGGSPLHF
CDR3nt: TGTGCCAGCAGCCCAGGACAGGGAGGGTCACCCCTCCACTTT

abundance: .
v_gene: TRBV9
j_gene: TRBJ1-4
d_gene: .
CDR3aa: CASGGGINEKLFF
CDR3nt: TGTGCCAGCGGGGGGGGGATTAATGAAAAACTGTTTTTT

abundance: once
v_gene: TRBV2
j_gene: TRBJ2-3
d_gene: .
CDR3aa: CASSDGGRYSTQYF
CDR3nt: TGTGCCAGCAGTGACGGGGGGCGGTATAGTACGCAGTATTTT

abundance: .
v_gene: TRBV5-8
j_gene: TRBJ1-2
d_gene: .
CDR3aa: CASSLSAGYGYTF
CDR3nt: TGTGCCAGCAGCTTGAGCGCCGGCTATGGCTACACCTTC

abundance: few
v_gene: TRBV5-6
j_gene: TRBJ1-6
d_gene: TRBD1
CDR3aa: CASTLTGGYNSPLHF
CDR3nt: TGTGCCAGCACTCTGACAGGGGGCTATAATTCACCCCTCCACTTT

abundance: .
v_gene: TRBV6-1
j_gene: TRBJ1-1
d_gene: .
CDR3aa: CASSPRRLGGEAFF
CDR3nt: TGTGCCAGCAGCCCCCGACGCCTAGGTGGTGAAGCTTTCTTT

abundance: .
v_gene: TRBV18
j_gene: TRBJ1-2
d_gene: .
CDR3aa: CASSLTYRVSNYGYTF
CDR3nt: TGTGCCAGCTCACTAACGTACAGGGTTTCTAACTATGGCTACACCTTC

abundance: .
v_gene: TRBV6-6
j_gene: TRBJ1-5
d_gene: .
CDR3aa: CASSPPERQPQHF
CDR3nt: TGTGCCAGCAGTCCTCCGGAGCGTCAGCCCCAGCATTTT

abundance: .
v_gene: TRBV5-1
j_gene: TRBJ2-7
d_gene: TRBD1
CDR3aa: CASSFLPGTGYEQYF
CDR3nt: TGCGCCAGCAGTTTTCTTCCCGGGACAGGCTACGAGCAGTACTTC

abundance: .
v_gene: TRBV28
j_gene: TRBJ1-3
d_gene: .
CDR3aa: CASSLGRTVLF
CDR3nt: TGTGCCAGCAGTTTGGGTAGGACAGTCCTTTTT

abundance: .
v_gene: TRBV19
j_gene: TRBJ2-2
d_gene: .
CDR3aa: CASSSLGEVGELFF
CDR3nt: TGTGCCAGTAGTTCCCTGGGGGAGGTCGGGGAGCTGTTTTTT

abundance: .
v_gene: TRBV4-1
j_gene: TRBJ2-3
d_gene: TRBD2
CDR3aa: CASSQDWPAGFTDTQYF
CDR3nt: TGCGCCAGCAGCCAAGATTGGCCAGCGGGGTTCACAGATACGCAGTATTTT

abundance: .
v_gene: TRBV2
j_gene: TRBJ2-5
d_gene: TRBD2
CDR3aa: CASSVLAGVQETQYF
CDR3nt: TGTGCCAGCAGTGTGCTAGCGGGGGTGCAAGAGACCCAGTACTTC

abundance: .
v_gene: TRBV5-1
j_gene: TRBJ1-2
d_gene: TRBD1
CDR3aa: CASSLVQGTGYTF
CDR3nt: TGCGCCAGCAGCTTGGTACAGGGGACAGGCTACACCTTC

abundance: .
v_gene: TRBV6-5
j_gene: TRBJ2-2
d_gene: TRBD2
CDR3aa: CASRRLAGTGELFF
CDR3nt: TGTGCCAGCAGGCGCCTAGCGGGCACCGGGGAGCTGTTTTTT

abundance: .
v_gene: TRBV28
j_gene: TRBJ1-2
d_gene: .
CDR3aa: CASSFLGQFYGYTF
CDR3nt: TGTGCCAGCAGTTTTCTCGGACAGTTCTATGGCTACACCTTC

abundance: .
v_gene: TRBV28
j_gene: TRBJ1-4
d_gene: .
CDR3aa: CASRGGEKLFF
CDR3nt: TGTGCCAGCAGGGGAGGGGAAAAACTGTTTTTT

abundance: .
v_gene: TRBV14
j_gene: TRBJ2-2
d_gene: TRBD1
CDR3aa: CASSQPGTGTGELFF
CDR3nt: TGTGCCAGCAGCCAACCCGGGACAGGGACCGGGGAGCTGTTTTTT

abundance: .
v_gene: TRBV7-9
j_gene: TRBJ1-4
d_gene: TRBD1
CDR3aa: CASSFRQGNLFF
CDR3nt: TGTGCCAGCAGCTTCCGACAGGGGAACCTGTTTTTT

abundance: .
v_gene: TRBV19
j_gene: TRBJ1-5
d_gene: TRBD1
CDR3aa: CASSIDTGGNQPQHF
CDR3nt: TGTGCCAGTAGTATAGATACAGGGGGCAATCAGCCCCAGCATTTT